This TCR beta chain was retrieved from a study of T-cell memory formation after mild COVID-19. For the study at large: The TCR clusters were mostly specific to one donor.

In this sample, this clonotype turned up a few times. V lost 3 bases to trimming and J lost 2 bases, with 16 bases between them. CDR1 and CDR2 from the germline V gene are SQVTM and ANQGSEA. CDR3 size: 15 residues. Using its own MiXCR run on the 5' RACE reads, TCRdb lists one record per CDR3 protein. The table shows roughly 410,000 distinct CDR3 sequences, with 20% to 25% occurring only once. This sequence originates from an adult woman who had mild COVID-19 (a few samples of this study predate the infection). Cell type and time point are not known. The rearrangement uses TRBV29-1 and TRBJ2-5, with D unresolved. Source material: PBMCs or a T cell subset sorted from them (not recorded which). The CDR3 protein is CSVEGSLTLQETQYF. CDR3 bases: TGCAGCGTTGAGGGTAGTCTGACACTACAAGAGACCCAGTACTTC. Full variable domain (remainder filled in from reference TRBV29-1 and TRBJ2-5): SAVISQKPSRDICQRGTSLTIQCQVDSQVTMMFWYRQQPGQSLTLIATANQGSEATYESGFVIDKFPISRPNLTFSTLTVSNMSPEDSSIYLCSVEGSLTLQETQYFGPGTRLLVL.